These T cell receptor beta chains were read from a single sample in a study of T cell responses to AZD1222 COVID-19 vaccine. Data came from immunoSEQ multiplex PCR; TCRdb stores just in-frame clones and leaves some out. The data show roughly 150,000 clones, about 94% seen once. The material was peripheral blood, obtained on day 0 of AZD1222 vaccination. These TCRs come from an adult in good health. The CDR3 runs from the conserved cysteine through the conserved F or W. D genes are given only for firm matches. Clone sizes are given selectively: once, few, many, or a class where the clone is expanded.

TRBV6-4	TRBJ2-3	.	.	TGTGCCAGCAGTGACGGACGGTTCACAGATACGCAGTATTTT	CASSDGRFTDTQYF
TRBV12-3/TRBV12-4	TRBJ1-1	.	.	TGTGCCAGCCAACGGGTCTTGAACACTGAAGCTTTCTTT	CASQRVLNTEAFF
TRBV7-2	TRBJ2-5	TRBD2	.	TGTGCCAGCAGCATCCGACTAGCGGGAGGTGGGGAGACCCAGTACTTC	CASSIRLAGGGETQYF
TRBV14	TRBJ2-7	.	few	TGTGCCAGCAGCCAAGGCCACGAGCAGTACTTC	CASSQGHEQYF
TRBV20-1	TRBJ2-1	.	.	TGCAGTGCCGCCCCTAGCCTCGAGCAGTTCTTC	CSAAPSLEQFF
TRBV12-3/TRBV12-4	TRBJ1-2	.	.	TGTGCCAGCAGTTCTAGTGGGGTCTATGGCTACACCTTC	CASSSSGVYGYTF
TRBV24-1	TRBJ2-1	TRBD1	.	TGTGCCACCAGTGATTTTAAGGACAGGGGGCAAGAAGGTGAGCAGTTCTTC	CATSDFKDRGQEGEQFF
TRBV19	TRBJ2-7	TRBD1	.	TGTGCCAGTAGGCCGACAGGGGGAAGGTCCTACGAGCAGTACTTC	CASRPTGGRSYEQYF
TRBV3-1/TRBV3-2	TRBJ2-4	TRBD2	.	TGTGCCAGCAGCCTACATAGCGGGCCCGAGAAAAACATTCAGTACTTC	CASSLHSGPEKNIQYF
TRBV6-5	TRBJ1-4	.	.	TGTGCCAGCACATCCCCGGGACACATCAATGAAAAACTGTTTTTT	CASTSPGHINEKLFF
TRBV19	TRBJ1-1	TRBD1	once	TGTGCCAGTAGCGTACTGGGACAGCCGAACACTGAAGCTTTCTTT	CASSVLGQPNTEAFF
TRBV6-4	TRBJ1-5	.	.	TGTGCCAGCAGTGAACAGCAGGATCAGCCCCAGCATTTT	CASSEQQDQPQHF
TRBV7-8	TRBJ2-7	TRBD2	.	TGTGCCAGCAGCTTCGAGCGGGAGTCTATCTACGAGCAGTACTTC	CASSFERESIYEQYF
TRBV19	TRBJ1-1	TRBD1	.	TGTGCCAGTAGTACCGACAGGGTGTCCTCAGCTTTCTTT	CASSTDRVSSAFF
TRBV6-4	TRBJ2-1	.	.	TGTGCCAGCAGCTCGTCACTATACAATGAGCAGTTCTTC	CASSSSLYNEQFF
TRBV7-9	TRBJ1-5	.	once	TGTGCCAGCAGCTTGGGGGGTAGGGATCAGCCCCAGCATTTT	CASSLGGRDQPQHF
TRBV30	TRBJ1-6	.	.	TGTGCCTGGAGTGCACCTCAGGGGAGAGATAATTCACCCCTCCACTTT	CAWSAPQGRDNSPLHF
TRBV19	TRBJ2-7	.	once	TGTGCCAGTAGCGAGCGCCCGAGCTCCTACGAGCAGTACTTC	CASSERPSSYEQYF
TRBV19	TRBJ1-4	.	.	TGTGCCAGTAGTGGTAAAAAACTGTTTTTT	CASSGKKLFF
TRBV6-5	TRBJ2-2	.	.	TGTGCCAGCAGTTCTAATGACCGTACCGGGGAGCTGTTTTTT	CASSSNDRTGELFF
TRBV10-3	TRBJ1-1	.	once	TGTGCCATCAGTTCCCGGGGCCAGGGTGTGTTTGGAGCTTTCTTT	CAISSRGQGVFGAFF
TRBV27	TRBJ1-1	TRBD1	.	TGTGCCAGCAGCCCTACAGGGGGAGGAACTGAAGCTTTCTTT	CASSPTGGGTEAFF
TRBV6-2/TRBV6-3	TRBJ1-2	.	few	TGTGCCAGCAGCCCTACGAGTACAGGGCATGGCTACACCTTC	CASSPTSTGHGYTF
TRBV5-4	TRBJ2-1	.	.	TGTGCCAGCAGCTTGTGGCGGAGCTCCTACAATGAGCAGTTCTTC	CASSLWRSSYNEQFF
TRBV7-9	TRBJ2-6	TRBD1	once	TGTGCCAGCAGCTCACCCGGGACAGGGATCTCTGGGGCCAACGTCCTGACTTTC	CASSSPGTGISGANVLTF
TRBV5-4	TRBJ1-2	.	.	TGTGCCAGCAGCTTGGGGGGGGCGGGTGGCTATGGCTACACCTTC	CASSLGGAGGYGYTF
TRBV27	TRBJ2-7	.	.	TGTGCCAGCAGAGGTTGGGACTCAACCTACGAGCAGTACTTC	CASRGWDSTYEQYF
TRBV7-8	TRBJ1-1	.	.	TGTGCCAGCAGCCTACGGCCTCAGGGGACGACTGAAGCTTTCTTT	CASSLRPQGTTEAFF
TRBV5-4	TRBJ1-1	.	.	TGTGCCAGCAGCGGGGGGGTACGGCCCGCGAACACTGAAGCTTTCTTT	CASSGGVRPANTEAFF
TRBV12-5	TRBJ2-3	TRBD2	.	TGTGCTAGTGGTTTGGTACGACCGCGACTAGCGGGAGGCACAGATACGCAGTATTTT	CASGLVRPRLAGGTDTQYF
TRBV4-3	TRBJ2-2	TRBD1	.	TGCGCCAGCAGCCTTTTGGACAGGGGGGCCGGGGAGCTGTTTTTT	CASSLLDRGAGELFF
TRBV5-1	TRBJ1-1	.	.	TGCGCCAGCAGCTTGATCGGGCAGAGCAACACTGAAGCTTTCTTT	CASSLIGQSNTEAFF
TRBV27	TRBJ1-6	.	.	TGTGCCAGCAGTTTCGAGCGGGGAGCCCCCAGCGCGCCCCTCCACTTT	CASSFERGAPSAPLHF
TRBV5-4	TRBJ2-7	TRBD2	.	TGTGCCAGCAGCTTATCGCTAGCGGGAGGGGACGAGCAGTACTTC	CASSLSLAGGDEQYF
TRBV4-3	TRBJ2-7	.	.	TGCGCCAGCAGCCAAGGGACCGCGTCCTACGAGCAGTACTTC	CASSQGTASYEQYF
TRBV14	TRBJ1-1	TRBD1	.	TGTGCCAGCCGGGGACAGGTACCCACTGAAGCTTTCTTT	CASRGQVPTEAFF
TRBV14	TRBJ2-7	.	.	TGTGCCAGCAGCCCAGATCTTCTTGGCGAGCAGTACTTC	CASSPDLLGEQYF
TRBV11-3	TRBJ2-7	TRBD2	.	TGTGCCAGCAGCTTAGAAATTGAGCTAGCGGGAGTGTTCGAGCAGTACTTC	CASSLEIELAGVFEQYF
TRBV5-1	TRBJ1-2	TRBD1	.	TGCGCCAGCAGCTGGGGACAGAACTATGGCTACACCTTC	CASSWGQNYGYTF
TRBV19	TRBJ2-1	TRBD1	.	TGTGCCAGTAGTATAGGTGGGACAGGGGGTACTAAGCAGTTCTTC	CASSIGGTGGTKQFF
TRBV4-1	TRBJ2-5	.	.	TGCGCCAGCAGCCAGTGGGGGGCCCCTCGGGGGCAGGGATACCAAGAGACCCAGTACTTC	CASSQWGAPRGQGYQETQYF
TRBV28	TRBJ2-6	.	once	TGTGCCACTTCGGTCTTTTCTGGGGCCAACGTCCTGACTTTC	CATSVFSGANVLTF
TRBV19	TRBJ2-1	TRBD2	.	TGTGCCAGTAGTAAGCTAGCGGGAGCTTATATCTACAATGAGCAGTTCTTC	CASSKLAGAYIYNEQFF
TRBV4-2	TRBJ2-1	.	.	TGTGCCAGCAGCCAAGATCGCGGAGACGAGAGCGATTATGAGCAGTTCTTC	CASSQDRGDESDYEQFF
TRBV27	TRBJ1-6	TRBD1	once	TGTGCCAGCAGTCCGTGGACAGGTTTCGGTAATTCACCCCTCCACTTT	CASSPWTGFGNSPLHF
TRBV28	TRBJ2-7	.	.	TGTGCCAGCAGTTTTCTAAGCTCCTACGAGCAGTACTTC	CASSFLSSYEQYF
TRBV30	TRBJ2-1	TRBD2	.	TGTGCCTGGAGTGTACAAGGGGCTAGCGGACGACTTTATGAGCAGTTCTTC	CAWSVQGASGRLYEQFF
TRBV12-3/TRBV12-4	TRBJ1-2	.	.	TGTGCCAGCAGTTTAGTAGGCAGCTATGGCTACACCTTC	CASSLVGSYGYTF
TRBV27	TRBJ1-5	TRBD1	.	TGTGCCAGCAGTCCAGGGGGCCCTTTCCAGCCCCAGCATTTT	CASSPGGPFQPQHF
TRBV5-6	TRBJ1-5	.	.	TGTGCCAGCAGCTTGGAAGGGTCCCGTCAGCCCCAGCATTTT	CASSLEGSRQPQHF
TRBV27	TRBJ2-3	TRBD2	.	TGTGCCAGCAGTTTAACGGCGGGAGGCCTCACAGATACGCAGTATTTT	CASSLTAGGLTDTQYF